This T cell receptor beta chain was retrieved from a study of CD8 T cells in Susac syndrome. Reverse transcription of 0.5 to 1 ug RNA was performed with random hexamers. TCRdb used MiXCR to reprocess the immunoSEQ multiplex PCR reads, holding one entry per CDR3 protein. There are roughly 190,000 distinct CDR3 sequences in the sample; roughly nine tenths occur only once, and around 0.085% lies in the top ten. Isolation of CD8+ and CD4+ T cells was performed negatively, whereas enrichment of TEMRA cells was done by FACS. The source of this sequence is a human donor with Susac syndrome. Sequencing was done on a sample of CD4+ T cells from PBMCs.

The CDR3 loop reads CSARTESDTEAFF. As DNA, the CDR3 is TGCAGCGCCCGGACAGAATCAGACACTGAAGCTTTCTTT. The chain carries TRBV29-1 and TRBJ1-1, with a tentative D call TRBD1 (6 bases). V was cut by 7 bases and J by 3 bases, with 15 bases left in between. The CDR3 extends over 13 amino acids. The germline V gene encodes CDR1 SQVTM and CDR2 ANQGSEA.